This TCR beta chain was recorded in a study of shared clonotypes between healthy human individuals. The study, taken as a whole, reports: Represented diversity, genetic and exposure-history alike, was limited by few donors.

The repertoire was sequenced with immunoSEQ multiplex PCR; TCRdb's copy has only in-frame clones and lacks some. The table lists some 630,000 clones, about two thirds of them singletons, with less than 2% in the top ten. V gave up 3 bases and J gave up 2 bases, with 13 bases separating them. CDR3 length equals 15 residues. The germline V gene has CDR1 SGDLS and CDR2 YYNGEE. Of note for this clone: Its antigen is as yet unknown.

This rearrangement joins TRBV9 to TRBJ2-3, with D perhaps matching TRBD1 (6 bases). The sequence was collected from a young woman in good health. The sequencing input was memory CD4+ T cells sorted from blood. Subset noted: CD45RA-negative fraction. The CDR3 reads CASSALQGSTDTQYF. CDR3 nucleotide sequence: TGTGCCAGCAGCGCCCTACAGGGCTCCACAGATACGCAGTATTTT. Complete variable domain (other parts from reference TRBV9 and TRBJ2-3): DSGVTQTPKHLITATGQRVTLRCSPRSGDLSVYWYQQSLDQGLQFLIQYYNGEERAKGNILERFSAQQFPDLHSELNLSSLELGDSALYFCASSALQGSTDTQYFGPGTRLTVL.